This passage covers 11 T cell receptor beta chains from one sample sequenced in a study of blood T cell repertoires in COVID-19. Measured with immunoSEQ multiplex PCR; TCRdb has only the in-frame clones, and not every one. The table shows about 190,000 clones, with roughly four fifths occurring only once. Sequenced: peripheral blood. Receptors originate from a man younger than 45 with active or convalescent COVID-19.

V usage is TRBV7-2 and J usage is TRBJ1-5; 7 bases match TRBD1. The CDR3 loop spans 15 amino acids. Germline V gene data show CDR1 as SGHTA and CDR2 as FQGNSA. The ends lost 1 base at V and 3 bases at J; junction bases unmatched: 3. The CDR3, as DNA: TGTGCCAGCAGCTTAGAGACAGGGTACAATCAGCCCCAGCATTTT. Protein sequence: CASSLETGYNQPQHF.

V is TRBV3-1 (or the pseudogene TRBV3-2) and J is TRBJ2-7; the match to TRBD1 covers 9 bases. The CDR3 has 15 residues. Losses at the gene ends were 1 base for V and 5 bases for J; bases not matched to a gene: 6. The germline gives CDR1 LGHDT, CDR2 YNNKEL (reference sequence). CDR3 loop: CASSQGGTGRDEQYF. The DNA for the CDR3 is TGTGCCAGCAGCCAAGGTGGGACAGGGAGGGACGAGCAGTACTTC.

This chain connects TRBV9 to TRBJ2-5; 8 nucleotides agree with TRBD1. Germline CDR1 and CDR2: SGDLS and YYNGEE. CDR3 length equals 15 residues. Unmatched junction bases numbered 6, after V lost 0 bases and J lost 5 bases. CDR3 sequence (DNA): TGTGCCAGCAGCGTAGCTCAGGGGGCGGGGGAGACCCAGTACTTC. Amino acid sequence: CASSVAQGAGETQYF.

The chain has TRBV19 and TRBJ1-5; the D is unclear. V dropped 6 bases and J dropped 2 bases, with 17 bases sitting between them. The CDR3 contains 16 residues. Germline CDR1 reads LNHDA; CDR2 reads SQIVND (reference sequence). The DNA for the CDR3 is TGTGCCAGTAGGAGCCCGCGGGGAAAGGGCAATCAGCCCCAGCATTTT. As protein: CASRSPRGKGNQPQHF.

CDR3 in DNA: TGTGCCAGCAATAGCGGGAGGTCGGAGCAGTTCTTC. Residues: CASNSGRSEQFF. The chain is built from TRBV3-1 (or the pseudogene TRBV3-2) and TRBJ2-1, with TRBD2 matching over 10 bases. With V trimmed by 7 bases and J by 10 bases, 4 bases remained unmatched. This CDR3 region has 12 residues. Germline V CDR1 and CDR2: LGHDT, YNNKEL (reference sequence).

The CDR3 coding sequence is TGTGCCAGCAGTTCCCGACAGGGGCCGATACCCTACGAGCAGTACTTC. Translation gives CASSSRQGPIPYEQYF. The rearrangement links TRBV27 to TRBJ2-7, with TRBD1 matching over 8 bases. Germline assignment: CDR1 MNHEY and CDR2 SMNVEV (reference sequence). The CDR3 runs to 16 residues. Trimming at V came to 4 bases and at J to 2 bases, leaving 10 bases not matched to a gene.

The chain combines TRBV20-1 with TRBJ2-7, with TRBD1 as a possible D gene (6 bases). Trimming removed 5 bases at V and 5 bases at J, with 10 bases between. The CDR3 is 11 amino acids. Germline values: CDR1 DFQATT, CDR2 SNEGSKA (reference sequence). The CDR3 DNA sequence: TGCAGTGCTTCCACAGGGCACGAGCAGTACGTC. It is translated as CSASTGHEQYV.

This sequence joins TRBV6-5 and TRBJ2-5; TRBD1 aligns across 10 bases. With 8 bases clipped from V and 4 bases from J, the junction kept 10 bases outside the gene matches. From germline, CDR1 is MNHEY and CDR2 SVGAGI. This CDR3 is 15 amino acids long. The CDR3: CASGMGTGVVETQYF. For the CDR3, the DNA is TGTGCCAGCGGTATGGGGACAGGGGTTGTAGAGACCCAGTACTTC.

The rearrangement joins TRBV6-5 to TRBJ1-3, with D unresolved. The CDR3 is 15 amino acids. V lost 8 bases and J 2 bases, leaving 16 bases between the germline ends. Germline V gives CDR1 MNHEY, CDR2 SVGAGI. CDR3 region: CASHGELTTGNTIYF. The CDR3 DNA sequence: TGTGCCAGCCACGGGGAATTAACGACTGGAAACACCATATATTTT.

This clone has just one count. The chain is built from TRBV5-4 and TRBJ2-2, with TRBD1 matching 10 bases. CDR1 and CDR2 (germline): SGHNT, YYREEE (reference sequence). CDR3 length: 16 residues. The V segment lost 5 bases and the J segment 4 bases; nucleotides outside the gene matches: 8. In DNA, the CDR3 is TGTGCCAGCAGGTTGCGGGGACAGGGGAGCACCGGGGAGCTGTTTTTT. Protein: CASRLRGQGSTGELFF.

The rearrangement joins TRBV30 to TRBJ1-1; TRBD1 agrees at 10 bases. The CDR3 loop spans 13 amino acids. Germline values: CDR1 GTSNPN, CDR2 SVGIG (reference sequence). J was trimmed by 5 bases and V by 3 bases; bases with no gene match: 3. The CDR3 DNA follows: TGTGCCTGGAGCCGGACAGGGGGGACTGAAGCTTTCTTT. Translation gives CAWSRTGGTEAFF.